Listed here are 32 T cell receptor beta chains from one sample, sequenced in a study of cytomegalovirus exposure and HLA in healthy donors. Sequencing used immunoSEQ multiplex PCR; TCRdb keeps in-frame clones, though not all of them. The data hold 70,000 to 90,000 clones, with approximately 86% observed a single time. Sequencing was carried out using PBMCs. The receptors were sampled from a man aged 25 to 45 in good health and CMV-seronegative.

The chain carries TRBV7-9 and TRBJ1-1; a weak D match, TRBD1 (5 bases). The CDR3 has 12 amino acids. Trimming cost V 5 bases and J 7 bases, with 11 bases left between them. Germline CDR1 SEHNR, CDR2 FQNEAQ (reference sequence). The CDR3 region is CASSQGDGEAFF. Here the CDR3 DNA reads TGTGCCAGCAGCCAAGGGGATGGTGAAGCTTTCTTT.

V usage is TRBV27 and J usage is TRBJ1-1, with a possible D match to TRBD1 (6 bases). The CDR3 contains 15 residues. Deletions cut 0 bases from V and 0 bases from J, with 8 bases between. Germline V gene data show CDR1 as MNHEY and CDR2 as SMNVEV (reference sequence). CDR3 nucleotide sequence: TGTGCCAGCAGTTTATCAGGGACATTGAACACTGAAGCTTTCTTT. Protein: CASSLSGTLNTEAFF.

CDR3 nucleotide sequence: TGTGCCAGCAGCTATGGGGACACAGGCTACGAGCAGTACTTC. Translated: CASSYGDTGYEQYF. The chain is built from TRBV7-2 and TRBJ2-7; possibly TRBD1 for D (6 bases). This CDR3 contains 14 residues. Per germline, CDR1 SGHTA and CDR2 FQGNSA. With 4 bases removed from V and 3 bases from J, the gap between germline ends came to 13 bases.

This clone showed up just once. The rearrangement joins TRBV7-3 to TRBJ2-5; D perhaps matches TRBD2 (7 bases). Germline lookup yields CDR1 SGHTA and CDR2 FQGTGA. The CDR3 totals 15 residues. Trimming took 0 bases from V and 5 from J, leaving 13 bases between them. CDR3 protein: CASSLTGGRLETQYF. The DNA for the CDR3 is TGTGCCAGCAGCTTAACGGGGGGGCGTCTGGAGACCCAGTACTTC.

V is TRBV15 and J is TRBJ1-1; the D gene is possibly TRBD1 (5 bases). With 0 bases removed from V and 6 bases from J, the gap between germline ends came to 14 bases. This CDR3 has 15 residues. Germline lookup yields CDR1 LNHNV and CDR2 YYDKDF (reference sequence). CDR3 DNA sequence: TGTGCCACCAGCAGAGATACAGGAGGGGCGGCTGAAGCTTTCTTT. It specifies CATSRDTGGAAEAFF.

CDR3 residues: CASSPGAAEGNTQYF. The DNA for the CDR3 is TGTGCCAGCTCCCCCGGTGCGGCGGAGGGTAATACGCAGTATTTT. The chain recombines TRBV18 with TRBJ2-3; D perhaps matches TRBD2 (6 bases). Germline CDR1 KGHSH, CDR2 LQKENI. The CDR3 consists of 15 residues. Trimming left V 6 bases short and J 7 bases short, with 20 bases between.

The chain joins TRBV13 to TRBJ1-2; weak D call: TRBD1 (6 bases). CDR3 length equals 15 residues. Per the germline V gene, CDR1 is PRHDT and CDR2 is FYEKMQ (reference sequence). Trimming stripped 0 bases from V and 7 bases from J, with 15 bases between. Here the CDR3 reads CASSLGNTGRGGYTF. CDR3 sequence (DNA): TGTGCCAGCAGCTTAGGCAACACAGGGCGAGGTGGCTACACCTTC.

This chain connects TRBV5-1 to TRBJ2-5; a weak D match, TRBD2 (6 bases). This CDR3 region has 16 residues. From germline, CDR1 is SGHRS and CDR2 YFSETQ. V was cut by 3 bases and J by 2 bases, with 17 bases left in between. The CDR3 DNA follows: TGCGCCAGCAGCTGGGAAATGACTAGTCGTCAAGAGACCCAGTACTTC. Residues: CASSWEMTSRQETQYF.

Worth noting for this clone: Its ends do not fully match the called genes, so a read error is possible. V usage is TRBV6-5 and J usage is TRBJ1-1; TRBD1 is a possible D gene (6 bases). The length of the CDR3 is 10 residues. In germline, CDR1 is MNHEY, CDR2 SVGAGI. CDR3 DNA: TGTGCCAGCTGGGGGCCGTCTCCCAATTTT. Protein product: CASWGPSPNF.

The chain recombines TRBV29-1 with TRBJ1-1; 8 bases map to TRBD1. The junction had 12 bases not matched to a gene; V was cut back by 1 base and J by 5 bases. From germline, CDR1 is SQVTM and CDR2 ANQGSEA. The CDR3 contains 16 residues. CDR3 protein: CSVEVLPAGGRTEAFF. The CDR3 DNA follows: TGCAGCGTTGAAGTGCTTCCTGCAGGGGGCCGGACTGAAGCTTTCTTT.

This clone turned up a few times. This sequence joins TRBV5-4 and TRBJ2-5; D is perhaps TRBD2 (5 bases). V was pared by 1 base and J by 3 bases, with 10 bases between. Germline values: CDR1 SGHNT, CDR2 YYREEE (reference sequence). The CDR3 loop spans 14 amino acids. The CDR3 DNA is TGTGCCAGCAGCTTGTTTGAGAGGGAAGAGACCCAGTACTTC. Translation gives CASSLFEREETQYF.

V gene TRBV5-4 combines with J gene TRBJ2-3; D gene ambiguous. Trimming left V 0 bases short and J 4 bases short, with 3 bases between. Germline loops: CDR1 SGHNT, CDR2 YYREEE (reference sequence). The CDR3 is 12 residues long. CDR3 sequence (DNA): TGTGCCAGCAGCTTGGCCGCAGATACGCAGTATTTT. Its translation is CASSLAADTQYF.

The chain has TRBV6-1 and TRBJ2-7; 13 bases align to TRBD2. Germline V CDR1 and CDR2: MNHNS, SASEGT. V dropped 8 bases and J dropped 4; count of bases not matched to a gene: 8. The CDR3 has 15 amino acids. CDR3 DNA sequence: TGTGCCAGCCGGGAGGGACTAGCGGGACTTTACGAGCAGTACGTC. Protein sequence: CASREGLAGLYEQYV.

The chain recombines TRBV9 with TRBJ2-2, with a possible D match to TRBD2 (5 bases). V lost 0 bases to trimming and J lost 4 bases, with 13 bases between them. Germline V gene lookup returns CDR1 SGDLS and CDR2 YYNGEE. The CDR3 runs to 16 residues. The CDR3 bases are TGTGCCAGCAGCGTAGTATCCCGAGAGGGCACCGGGGAGCTGTTTTTT. Its protein product is CASSVVSREGTGELFF.

This chain links TRBV6-5 with TRBJ1-2; D perhaps matches TRBD1 (6 bases). This CDR3 is built from 13 residues. CDR1 and CDR2 from the germline V gene are MNHEY and SVGAGI. Trimming cost V 6 bases and J 6 bases, with 14 bases left between them. CDR3 residues: CASRITGIDGYTF. The CDR3 coding sequence is TGTGCCAGCAGGATAACAGGGATCGATGGCTACACCTTC.

This sequence joins TRBV19 and TRBJ2-3; 7 bases match TRBD1. CDR3 size: 17 residues. Germline CDR1 and CDR2: LNHDA and SQIVND (reference sequence). J was trimmed by 3 bases and V by 1 base; bases with no gene match: 10. The CDR3 coding sequence is TGTGCCAGTAGTATAGCTCCCACAGGGGTTGGGACAGATACGCAGTATTTT. It is translated as CASSIAPTGVGTDTQYF.

This chain links TRBV19 with TRBJ2-1, with D possibly TRBD1 on 6 matching bases. V shed 9 bases and J shed 5 bases, with 14 bases lying between them. Germline loops: CDR1 LNHDA, CDR2 SQIVND (reference sequence). The CDR3 consists of 13 residues. The CDR3 is CASQGRKNNEQFF. CDR3 in DNA: TGTGCCAGCCAGGGGCGGAAGAACAATGAGCAGTTCTTC.

The rearrangement links TRBV5-4 to TRBJ1-2, with 8 positions matching TRBD1. The length of the CDR3 is 15 residues. Germline CDR1 and CDR2: SGHNT and YYREEE (reference sequence). After removal of 3 bases from V and 1 base from J, the junction contained 5 bases not matched to a gene. The CDR3 spells CASSSGQGINYGYTF. As DNA, the CDR3 is TGTGCCAGCAGCTCCGGACAGGGTATTAACTATGGCTACACCTTC.

This clone was seen only once. The chain couples TRBV10-3 to TRBJ1-6; 9 bases are a match to TRBD1. J was trimmed by 2 bases and V by 6 bases; bases with no gene match: 2. Looked up from germline, CDR1 is ENHRY and CDR2 is SYGVKD. This CDR3 has 15 residues. The CDR3 region is CAIRDRGTYNSPLHF. The CDR3 region has the DNA TGTGCCATCAGGGACAGGGGAACCTATAATTCACCCCTCCACTTT.

The gene calls are TRBV18 and TRBJ2-5; D is possibly TRBD1 (6 bases). Germline lookup yields CDR1 KGHSH and CDR2 LQKENI. The CDR3 spans 15 residues. V was clipped by 3 bases and J by 6 bases, with 17 bases between them. The chain's CDR3 is CASSPQSGDEKTQYF. CDR3 in DNA: TGTGCCAGCTCACCGCAATCAGGGGACGAGAAGACCCAGTACTTC.

This rearrangement joins TRBV7-2 to TRBJ1-4; 7 nucleotides align to TRBD1. The V gene's germline CDR1 is SGHTA and CDR2 FQGNSA. Trimming removed 5 bases from V and 7 bases from J; junction bases left unmatched: 13. The CDR3 is 16 residues long. CDR3 in DNA: TGTGCCAGCAGCCTGGGACAGATCCCCCGGGTTGAAAAACTGTTTTTT. Translation: CASSLGQIPRVEKLFF.

The chain carries TRBV27 and TRBJ1-5, with a weak D call TRBD1 (5 bases). CDR3 size: 15 residues. The V and J ends lost 3 bases and 6 bases respectively, with 15 bases between them. The germline V gene encodes CDR1 MNHEY and CDR2 SMNVEV (reference sequence). The CDR3 DNA is TGTGCCAGCAGTTTGGAGGGGCGCTTACTTCAGCCCCAGCATTTT. Its translation: CASSLEGRLLQPQHF.

This chain connects TRBV19 to TRBJ2-6; D is possibly TRBD2 (6 bases). The CDR3 runs to 19 residues. Germline-derived CDR1 and CDR2 are LNHDA and SQIVND (reference sequence). The V end was cut by 4 bases, the J end by 0 bases, with 19 bases between. CDR3 bases: TGTGCCAGTAGTACTTTACCCGGGAGTTGGACCTCTGGGGCCAACGTCCTGACTTTC. Translating gives CASSTLPGSWTSGANVLTF.

The chain has TRBV4-2 and TRBJ2-2; no firm D call. This CDR3 comprises 14 residues. CDR1 and CDR2 from the germline V gene are LGHNA and YNFKEQ. Between the trimmed V and J ends, which lost 1 base and 2 bases, there was a span of 5 bases. CDR3 nucleotide sequence: TGTGCCAGCAGCCAAGTGGCTAACACCGGGGAGCTGTTTTTT. Protein sequence: CASSQVANTGELFF.

The chain joins TRBV6-6 to TRBJ1-1; 8 bases align to TRBD1. V shed 5 bases, J shed 5 bases, and the junction held 10 bases outside the gene matches. The germline V gene has CDR1 MNHNY and CDR2 SVGAGI (reference sequence). The CDR3 has 15 amino acids. The CDR3 DNA sequence: TGTGCCAGCAGTGACCCGACAGGGGATAAGACTGAAGCTTTCTTT. It encodes CASSDPTGDKTEAFF.

V is TRBV29-1 and J is TRBJ1-2; D perhaps matches TRBD1 (5 bases). The V end lost 4 bases, the J end lost 7 bases, and 13 bases lay between the germline ends. Germline assignment: CDR1 SQVTM and CDR2 ANQGSEA. The length of the CDR3 is 12 residues. The CDR3 sequence: CSVASGGVGYTF. The DNA of the CDR3 is TGCAGCGTTGCATCCGGAGGGGTTGGCTACACCTTC.

The chain employs TRBV28 and TRBJ2-1, with D hard to call. The CDR3 covers 13 residues. V was shortened by 3 bases and J by 7 bases, with 10 bases between the two germline ends. CDR1 and CDR2 (germline): MDHEN, SYDVKM. The CDR3 loop reads CASSFEYGNEQFF. CDR3 DNA sequence: TGTGCCAGCAGTTTCGAGTACGGGAATGAGCAGTTCTTC. The complete variable domain, with remaining parts taken from reference TRBV28 and TRBJ2-1, reads DVKVTQSSRYLVKRTGEKVFLECVQDMDHENMFWYRQDPGLGLRLIYFSYDVKMKEKGDIPEGYSVSREKKERFSLILESASTNQTSMYLCASSFEYGNEQFFGPGTRLTVL.

The J gene is TRBJ2-3, the V gene TRBV5-1, with no clear D. There are 13 residues in the CDR3. Germline values: CDR1 SGHRS, CDR2 YFSETQ. V was clipped by 4 bases and J by 2 bases, with 8 bases between them. The CDR3: CASSQADTDTQYF. DNA for the CDR3: TGCGCCAGCAGCCAAGCTGACACAGATACGCAGTATTTT.

J is TRBJ2-5 and V is TRBV25-1, with 8 bases identical to TRBD2. Trimming at V came to 6 bases and at J to 0 bases, leaving 0 bases not matched to a gene. The CDR3 totals 13 residues. CDR1 is MGHDK and CDR2 is SYGVNS in the germline V gene. The CDR3 sequence is CASRLADQETQYF. The CDR3 DNA follows: TGTGCCAGCAGACTAGCGGACCAAGAGACCCAGTACTTC.

V is TRBV5-1 and J is TRBJ2-1; TRBD2 aligns across 14 bases. V lost 4 bases and J lost 4; bases outside the gene matches: 7. Germline CDR1 reads SGHRS; CDR2 reads YFSETQ. CDR3 length: 17 residues. The CDR3 loop is CASSEGLAGGSYNEQFF. Written as DNA, the CDR3 is TGCGCCAGCAGCGAAGGACTAGCGGGAGGCAGTTACAATGAGCAGTTCTTC. The whole variable domain, remainder taken from reference TRBV5-1 and TRBJ2-1, is KAGVTQTPRYLIKTRGQQVTLSCSPISGHRSVSWYQQTPGQGLQFLFEYFSETQRNKGNFPGRFSGRQFSNSRSEMNVSTLELGDSALYLCASSEGLAGGSYNEQFFGPGTRLTVL.

The chain couples TRBV7-7 to TRBJ2-2; 7 nucleotides agree with TRBD2. Germline V gives CDR1 SSHAT, CDR2 FNYEAQ (reference sequence). Trimming took 5 bases from V and 4 from J; bases not matched to a gene: 7. This CDR3 is 15 amino acids long. CDR3 sequence reads: CASSQRTSGTGELFF. CDR3 DNA sequence: TGTGCCAGCAGCCAAAGGACTAGTGGCACCGGGGAGCTGTTTTTT.

The rearrangement uses TRBV7-6 and TRBJ2-1, with D possibly matching TRBD2 (6 bases). The CDR3 totals 16 residues. The V end lost 5 bases, the J end lost 6 bases, and 20 bases lay between the germline ends. Germline lookup yields CDR1 SGHVS and CDR2 FNYEAQ. The CDR3: CASSPRLDGKLNEQFF. In DNA, the CDR3 is TGTGCCAGCAGCCCACGACTAGATGGTAAACTCAATGAGCAGTTCTTC.